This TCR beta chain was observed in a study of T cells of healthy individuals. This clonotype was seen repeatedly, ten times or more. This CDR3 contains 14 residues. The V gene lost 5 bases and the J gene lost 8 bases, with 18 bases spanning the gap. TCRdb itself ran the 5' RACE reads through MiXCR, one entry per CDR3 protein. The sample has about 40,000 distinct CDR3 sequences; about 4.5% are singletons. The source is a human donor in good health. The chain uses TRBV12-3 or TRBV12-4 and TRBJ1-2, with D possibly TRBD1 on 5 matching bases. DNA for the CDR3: TGTGCCAGCAGTAGATCCGGGGCCCTCGGGGGCTACACCTTC. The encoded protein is CASSRSGALGGYTF.